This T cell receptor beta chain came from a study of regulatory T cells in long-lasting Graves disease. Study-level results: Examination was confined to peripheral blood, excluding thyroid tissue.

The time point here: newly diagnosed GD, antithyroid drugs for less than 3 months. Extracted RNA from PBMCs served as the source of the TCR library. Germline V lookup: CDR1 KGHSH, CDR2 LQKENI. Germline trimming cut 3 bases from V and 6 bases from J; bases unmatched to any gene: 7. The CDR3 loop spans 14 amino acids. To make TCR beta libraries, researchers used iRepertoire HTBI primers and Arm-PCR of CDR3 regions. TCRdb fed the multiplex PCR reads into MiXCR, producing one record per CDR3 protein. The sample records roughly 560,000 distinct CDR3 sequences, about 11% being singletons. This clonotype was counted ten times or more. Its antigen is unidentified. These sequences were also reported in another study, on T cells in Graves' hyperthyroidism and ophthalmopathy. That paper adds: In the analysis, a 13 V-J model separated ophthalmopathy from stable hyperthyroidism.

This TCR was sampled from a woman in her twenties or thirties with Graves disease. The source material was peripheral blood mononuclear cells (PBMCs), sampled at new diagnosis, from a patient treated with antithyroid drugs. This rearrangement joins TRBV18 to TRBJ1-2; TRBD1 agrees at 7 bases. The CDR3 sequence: CASSPGRGGNGYTF. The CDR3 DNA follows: TGTGCCAGCTCACCGGGGAGAGGGGGCAATGGCTACACCTTC.